This record concerns one T cell receptor (beta chain) sequence. This clone's antigen is unknown. The CDR3 carries no conserved terminal phenylalanine or tryptophan, so it likely arises from a read error. The data were obtained in a study of tumor-infiltrating lymphocytes in primary liver carcinoma (dated by TCRdb to 2016 to 2017). Regarding the research as a whole: Roughly five patients with histopathologically diagnosed primary liver carcinoma underwent surgical resection in China between 2015 and March 2016. Hepatocellular carcinoma (four) or combined HCC and intrahepatic cholangiocarcinoma (one) was present in the five patients, who were three men and two women aged 30 to 69 years. The five patients had tumors of stage T1-T3 N0M0, with maximum diameters ranging from roughly 4.2 to 10 cm. Each sample produced about 3.65 to 7.5 million productive TCRbeta reads, and read depth showed no significant difference between tissue types. For each liver tumor, the study sampled five regions along with adjacent normal tissue and blood, and applied TCRbeta repertoire sequencing, expression microarrays and whole-exome sequencing. A total of 35 specimens from 5 patients, comprising 25 or so tumor regions, 5 adjacent noncancerous liver tissues and 5 peripheral blood samples, were covered by TCRbeta repertoire sequencing. High reproducibility was observed for the technical replicate repertoires, with mean shared-clone rates approximately 0.92 and correlation coefficients above 0.95.

TCRbeta-specific cDNA was reverse-transcribed from roughly 500 ng total RNA using a constant-region primer and ProtoScript II reverse transcriptase. TCRbeta libraries were built with three nested multiplex PCR rounds, a slightly modified ARM-PCR procedure. Sample barcodes and Illumina adapters were added in a final 25-cycle PCR using Deep VentR polymerase. Before sequencing, amplicons of 200-500 bp were gel-purified using a QIAquick gel extraction kit. TCRbeta amplicons were sequenced on an Illumina HiSeq 2500 with 250-bp paired-end reads. Concerning the study's data processing: To recover full CDR3 sequences, reads were quality-trimmed using Trimmomatic v0.33 and paired reads were then merged using FLASH v1.2.11. V, D and J germline segments were assigned to the rearranged TCRbeta sequences by MiGEC v1.2.1b. Clonotype statistics and Shannon-Wiener diversity indices were computed with VDJtools v1.0.0. Except for diversity analysis, only each sample's 250 most abundant clonotypes were used in subsequent analyses to reduce sampling bias. TCRdb ran its own pipeline on the public reads, namely fastp trimming at Q25 and MiXCR clone calling, and kept in-frame beta chains. When rows share a CDR3 protein, they turn into one entry using the most common DNA and genes. The V and J calls and clone size come from TCRdb's table, not from the authors' own analysis. The sample table contains about 330,000 distinct CDR3 sequences; only one count was recorded for around three fifths of them. About 6.5% of the sample is taken by the ten largest.

The study at large found these results: Comparison of CD4+ and CD8+ T cell repertoires was precluded by the use of bulk unsorted samples. Only the TCR beta chain was sequenced, so true repertoire diversity is likely underestimated because unpaired alpha chains were not captured. Pairs of tumor regions showed greater repertoire overlap (mean roughly 35%) than tumor-adjacent pairs (17%) or tumor-blood pairs (approximately 15%), which is consistent with antigen-driven expansion. The top 250 clones accounted for a significantly greater share of the repertoire in tumors than in blood (p = 0.039). Only a few patients were included in the study, and the authors note that the findings should be validated in a larger study.

TRIzol reagent was used to extract blood RNA from unsorted whole blood, while the DNeasy Blood & Tissue kit provided the germline DNA. At the time of sampling, the patients had chronic HBV infection and had not received any treatment. Before surgery, approximately 3.8 milliliters of peripheral blood were drawn into K2EDTA tubes. The source material was peripheral blood. This sequence was found in a man aged 35 to 55 with primary liver carcinoma and hepatitis B virus infection.

CDR3 protein: CASNIDRAPNQPQHY. The DNA is as follows: TGTGCCAGCAACATAGACAGGGCCCCGAATCAGCCCCAGCATTAT. Recombination connected TRBV11-2 to TRBJ1-5; TRBD1 lines up with 7 middle nucleotides. The CDR3 length is 15 residues, termini included. Only the CDR3 part of the read is kept: 45 bases, read in frame from the first base. According to the germline V gene, CDR1 reads SGHAT and CDR2 reads FQNNGV. V is trimmed back by 7 bases and J by 4 bases, and the junction contains 10 bases that no gene match accounts for.